This T cell receptor (beta chain) was recovered during a study of control samples from healthy donors and cancer patients. Sequencing used immunoSEQ multiplex PCR; TCRdb keeps in-frame clones, though not all of them. This sample contains 150,000 to 200,000 clones. With 6 bases removed from V and 5 bases from J, the gap between germline ends came to 11 bases. The germline gives CDR1 MDHEN, CDR2 SYDVKM. This CDR3 contains 13 residues. Sequenced material: blood. The receptor comes from a woman aged 25 to 39 in good health. The V call is TRBV28, the J call TRBJ1-5; D gene unclear. Here the CDR3 reads CASSLQVYQPQHF. In DNA form, the CDR3 reads TGTGCCAGCAGCCTGCAGGTTTATCAGCCCCAGCATTTT.